This T cell receptor (beta chain) stems from a study of blood T cell repertoires in COVID-19. Study-level background: PBMCs, B-cell-depleted T cells, or T cells were the source of the cDNA or gDNA that made up the material.

Some clones are missing from TCRdb's copy, which holds only in-frame ones; the method was immunoSEQ multiplex PCR. The sample carries roughly 50,000 clones, 90% recorded once. The CDR3 runs 14 residues. CDR1 and CDR2 from the germline V gene are SGHNT and YYREEE (reference sequence). The trim removed 4 bases at V and 3 bases at J, leaving 5 bases unmatched. This chain connects TRBV5-4 to TRBJ1-1; 8 bases line up with TRBD1. This TCR was sampled from a woman aged 40 to 50 with active COVID-19. Material: peripheral blood. In DNA, the CDR3 is TGTGCCAGCAGCCCTCGGACAGGGTACACTGAAGCTTTCTTT. As protein: CASSPRTGYTEAFF.